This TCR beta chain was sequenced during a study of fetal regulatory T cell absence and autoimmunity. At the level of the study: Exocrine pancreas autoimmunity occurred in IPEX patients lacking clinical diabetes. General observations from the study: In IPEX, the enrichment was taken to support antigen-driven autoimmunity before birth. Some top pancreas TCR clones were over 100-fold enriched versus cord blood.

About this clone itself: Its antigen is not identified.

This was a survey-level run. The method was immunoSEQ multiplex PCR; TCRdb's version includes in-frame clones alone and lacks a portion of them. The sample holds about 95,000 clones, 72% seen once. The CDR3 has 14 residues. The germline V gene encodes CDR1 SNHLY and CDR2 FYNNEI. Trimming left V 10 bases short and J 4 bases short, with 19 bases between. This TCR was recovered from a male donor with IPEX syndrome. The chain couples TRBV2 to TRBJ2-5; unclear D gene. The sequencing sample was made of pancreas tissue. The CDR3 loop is CATLRNLVGETQYF. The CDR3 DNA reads TGTGCCACCCTCCGAAATTTAGTAGGAGAGACCCAGTACTTC.